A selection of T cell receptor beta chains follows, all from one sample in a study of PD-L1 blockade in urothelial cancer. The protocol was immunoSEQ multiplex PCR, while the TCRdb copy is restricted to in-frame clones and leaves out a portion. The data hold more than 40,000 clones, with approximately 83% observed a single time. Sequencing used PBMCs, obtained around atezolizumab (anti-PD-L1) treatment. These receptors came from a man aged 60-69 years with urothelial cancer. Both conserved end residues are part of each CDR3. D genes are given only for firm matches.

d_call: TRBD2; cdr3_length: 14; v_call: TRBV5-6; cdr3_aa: CASSSGGGGAFEYF
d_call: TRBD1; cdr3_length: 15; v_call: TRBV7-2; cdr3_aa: CASSLPGQGNTEAFF
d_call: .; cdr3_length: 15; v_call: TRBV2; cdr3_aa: CASSDWTQLQETQYF
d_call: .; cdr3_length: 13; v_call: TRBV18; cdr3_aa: CASSPPSSEGAFF
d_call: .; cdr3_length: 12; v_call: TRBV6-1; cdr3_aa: CASSELDYGYTF
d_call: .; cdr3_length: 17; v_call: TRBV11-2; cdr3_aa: CASSLLPPGYRDYGYTF
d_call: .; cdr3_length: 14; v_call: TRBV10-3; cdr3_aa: CAISNSRGNYGYTF
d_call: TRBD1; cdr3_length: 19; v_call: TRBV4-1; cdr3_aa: CASSQASGQGDFGNQPQHF
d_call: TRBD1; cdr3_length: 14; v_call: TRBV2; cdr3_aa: CASSPTGSNSPLHF
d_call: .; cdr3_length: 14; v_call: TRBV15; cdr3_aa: CATSRGFSMNEQYF
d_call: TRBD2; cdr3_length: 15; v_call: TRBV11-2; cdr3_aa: CASRALAGLQETQYF
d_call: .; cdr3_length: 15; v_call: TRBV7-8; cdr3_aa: CASSLWDTKNTEAFF
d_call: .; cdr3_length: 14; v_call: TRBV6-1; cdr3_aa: CASSEQGSTDTQYF
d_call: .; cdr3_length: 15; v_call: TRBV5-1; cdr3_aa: CASSLGGNANEKLFF
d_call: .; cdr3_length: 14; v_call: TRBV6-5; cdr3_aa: CASSRTAITGELFF
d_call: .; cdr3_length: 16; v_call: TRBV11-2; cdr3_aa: CASSTKLGGGDEKLFF
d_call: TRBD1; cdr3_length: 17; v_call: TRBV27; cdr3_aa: CASSPRTGRYTNEKLFF
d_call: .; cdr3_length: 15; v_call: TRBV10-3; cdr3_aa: CAISESGSSYNEQFF
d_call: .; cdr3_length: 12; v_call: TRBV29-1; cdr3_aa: CSVSQGNTEAFF
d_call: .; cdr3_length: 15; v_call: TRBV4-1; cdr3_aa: CASSQGGWAGNTIYF
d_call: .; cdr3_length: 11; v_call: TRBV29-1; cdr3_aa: CSAEKSYEQYF
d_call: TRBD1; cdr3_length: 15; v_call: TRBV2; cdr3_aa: CASSSGTGGSGELFF
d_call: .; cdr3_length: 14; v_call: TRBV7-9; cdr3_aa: CASSPGMANEKLFF
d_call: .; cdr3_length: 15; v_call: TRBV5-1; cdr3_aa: CASSPGQPALYGYTF
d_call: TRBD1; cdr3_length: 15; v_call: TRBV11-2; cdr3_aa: CASSLAGTGIYEQYF
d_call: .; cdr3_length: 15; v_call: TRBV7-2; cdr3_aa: CASSPGGANSYEQYF
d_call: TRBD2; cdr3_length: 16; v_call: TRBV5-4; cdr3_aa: CASSLDAGGLGETQYF
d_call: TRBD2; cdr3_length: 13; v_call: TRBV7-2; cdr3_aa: CASSRSGGNEQFF
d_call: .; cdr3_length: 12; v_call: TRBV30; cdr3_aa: CAWSREGDEQFF